This TCR beta chain originates from a study of shared clonotypes between healthy human individuals. Trimming shortened V by 6 bases and J by 3 bases, and 9 bases separated the two germline ends. CDR1 MNHNY and CDR2 SVGAGI come from the germline V gene (reference sequence). CDR3 length: 14 amino acids. In the naive CD8 group, cells lacked CD45RO and were positively selected for CCR7, so terminally differentiated effector memory CD45RA+ cells were left out. Samples underwent the assay at deep level. For every subset, genomic DNA was evenly distributed across several immunoSEQ plates. Only in-frame clones appear in the TCRdb table, and some are missing; sequencing was by immunoSEQ multiplex PCR. In the table there are millions of clones, 85% to 95% of which are singletons.

Input material: naive CD8+ T cells from PBMCs. The chain is built from TRBV6-6 and TRBJ1-6; no definite D call. The receptor's source is a young man in good health. Some clones in this sample may be carry-over from other donors' samples. The CDR3 DNA reads TGTGCCAGCAGCCTCGATTACTATAATTCACCCCTCCACTTT. It is translated as CASSLDYYNSPLHF.